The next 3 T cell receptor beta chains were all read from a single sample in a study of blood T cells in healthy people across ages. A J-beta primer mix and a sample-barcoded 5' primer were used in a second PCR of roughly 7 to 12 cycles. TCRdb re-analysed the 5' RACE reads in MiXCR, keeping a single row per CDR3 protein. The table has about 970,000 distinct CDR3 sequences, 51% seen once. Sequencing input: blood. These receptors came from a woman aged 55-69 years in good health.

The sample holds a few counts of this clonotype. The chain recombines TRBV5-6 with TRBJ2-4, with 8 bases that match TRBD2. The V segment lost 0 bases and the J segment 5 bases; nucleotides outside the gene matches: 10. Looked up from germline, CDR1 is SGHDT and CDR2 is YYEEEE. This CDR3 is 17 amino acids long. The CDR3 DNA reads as TGTGCCAGCAGCTTGGCCCGCGTCCCAGCGGGAGAAAACATTCAGTACTTC. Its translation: CASSLARVPAGENIQYF.

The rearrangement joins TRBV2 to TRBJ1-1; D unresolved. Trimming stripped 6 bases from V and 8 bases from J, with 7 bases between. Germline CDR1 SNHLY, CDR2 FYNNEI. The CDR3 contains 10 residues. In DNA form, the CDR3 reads TGTGCCAGCAGCGGGGAAGAAGCTTTCTTT. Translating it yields CASSGEEAFF. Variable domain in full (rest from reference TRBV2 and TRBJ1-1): EPEVTQTPSHQVTQMGQEVILRCVPISNHLYFYWYRQILGQKVEFLVSFYNNEISEKSEIFDDQFSVERPDGSNFTLKIRSTKLEDSAMYFCASSGEEAFFGQGTRLTVV.

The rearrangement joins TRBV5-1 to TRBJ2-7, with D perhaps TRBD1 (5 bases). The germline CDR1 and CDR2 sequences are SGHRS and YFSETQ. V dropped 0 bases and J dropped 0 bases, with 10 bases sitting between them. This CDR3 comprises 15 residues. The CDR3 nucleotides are TGCGCCAGCAGCTTGGGGACACCTGCCTCCTACGAGCAGTACTTC. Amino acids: CASSLGTPASYEQYF.